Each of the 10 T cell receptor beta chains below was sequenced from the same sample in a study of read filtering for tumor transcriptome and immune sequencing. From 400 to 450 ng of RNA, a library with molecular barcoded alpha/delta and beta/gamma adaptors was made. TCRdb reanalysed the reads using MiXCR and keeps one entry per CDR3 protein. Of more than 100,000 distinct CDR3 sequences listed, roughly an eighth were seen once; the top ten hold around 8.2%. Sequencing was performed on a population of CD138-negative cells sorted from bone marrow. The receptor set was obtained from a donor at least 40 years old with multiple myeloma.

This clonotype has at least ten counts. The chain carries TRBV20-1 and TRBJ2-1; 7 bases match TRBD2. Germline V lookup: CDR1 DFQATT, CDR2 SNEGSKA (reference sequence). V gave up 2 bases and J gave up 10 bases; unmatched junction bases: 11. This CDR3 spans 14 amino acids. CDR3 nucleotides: TGCAGTGCTAGACTAGCGGACACCCGGGGAGAGCAGTTCTTC. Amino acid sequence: CSARLADTRGEQFF.

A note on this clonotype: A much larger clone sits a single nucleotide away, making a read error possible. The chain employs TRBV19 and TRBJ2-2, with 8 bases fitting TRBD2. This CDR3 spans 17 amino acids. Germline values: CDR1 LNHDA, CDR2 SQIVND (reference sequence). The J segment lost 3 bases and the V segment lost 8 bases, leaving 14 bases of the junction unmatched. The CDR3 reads CASGRIRPAGDTGELFF. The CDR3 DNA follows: TGTGCCAGTGGCCGAATTCGCCCAGCGGGAGACACCGGGGAGCTGTTTTTT. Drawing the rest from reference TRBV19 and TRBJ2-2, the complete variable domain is DGGITQSPKYLFRKEGQNVTLSCEQNLNHDAMYWYRQDPGQGLRLIYYSQIVNDFQKGDIAEGYSVSREKKESFPLTVTSAQKNPTAFYLCASGRIRPAGDTGELFFGEGSRLTVL.

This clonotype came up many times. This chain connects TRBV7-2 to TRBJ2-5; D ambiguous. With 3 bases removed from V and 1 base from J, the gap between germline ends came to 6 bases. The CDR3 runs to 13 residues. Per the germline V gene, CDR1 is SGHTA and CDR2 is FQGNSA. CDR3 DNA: TGTGCCAGCAGCTTGCAGACCCAAGAGACCCAGTACTTC. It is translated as CASSLQTQETQYF.

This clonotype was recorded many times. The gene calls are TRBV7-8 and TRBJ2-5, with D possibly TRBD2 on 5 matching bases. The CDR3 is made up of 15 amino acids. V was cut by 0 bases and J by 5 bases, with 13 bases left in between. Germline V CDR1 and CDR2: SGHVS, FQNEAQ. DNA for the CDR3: TGTGCCAGCAGCTTAGCGAGAGGGCTAGTCGAGACCCAGTACTTC. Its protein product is CASSLARGLVETQYF.

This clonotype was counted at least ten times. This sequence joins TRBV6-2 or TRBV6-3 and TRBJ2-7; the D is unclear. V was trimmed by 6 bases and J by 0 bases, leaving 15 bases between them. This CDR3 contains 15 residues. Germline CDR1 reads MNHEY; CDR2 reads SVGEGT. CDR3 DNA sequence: TGTGCCAGCAGCACGAATTTGGGCAACTCCTACGAGCAGTACTTC. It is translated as CASSTNLGNSYEQYF.

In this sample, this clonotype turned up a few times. CDR3 residues: CAWDPFSGARTDTQYF. DNA of the CDR3: TGTGCCTGGGACCCATTTTCGGGGGCGCGGACAGATACGCAGTATTTT. The rearrangement uses TRBV30 and TRBJ2-3; D might be TRBD1 or TRBD2, each matching 6 bases. The germline V gene encodes CDR1 GTSNPN and CDR2 SVGIG (reference sequence). Trimming took off 5 bases at V and 3 bases at J, with 21 bases between the two ends. The CDR3 runs 16 residues.

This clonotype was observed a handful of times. Written as DNA, the CDR3 is TGCGCCAGCAGCTTGGCGCCAGGGGACCCTGACGAGCAGTACTTC. It is translated as CASSLAPGDPDEQYF. This rearrangement joins TRBV5-1 to TRBJ2-7, with TRBD1 as a possible D gene (6 bases). Trimming shortened V by 0 bases and J by 5 bases, and 15 bases separated the two germline ends. The length of the CDR3 is 15 residues. Looked up from germline, CDR1 is SGHRS and CDR2 is YFSETQ.

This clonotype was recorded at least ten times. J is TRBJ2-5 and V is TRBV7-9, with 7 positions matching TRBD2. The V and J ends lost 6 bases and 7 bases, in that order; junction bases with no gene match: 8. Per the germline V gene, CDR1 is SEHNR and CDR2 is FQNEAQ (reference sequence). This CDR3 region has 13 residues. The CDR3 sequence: CASSSRGDLTQYF. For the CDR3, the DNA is TGTGCCAGCAGTTCCCGGGGGGACCTGACCCAGTACTTC.

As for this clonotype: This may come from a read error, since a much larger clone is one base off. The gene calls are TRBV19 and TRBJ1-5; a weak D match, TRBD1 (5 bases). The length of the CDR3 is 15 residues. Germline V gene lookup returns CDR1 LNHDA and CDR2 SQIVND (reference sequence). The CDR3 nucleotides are TGTACCAGTAGTATTTTTAGACAGAGTAATCAGCCCCAGCATTTT. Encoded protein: CTSSIFRQSNQPQHF.

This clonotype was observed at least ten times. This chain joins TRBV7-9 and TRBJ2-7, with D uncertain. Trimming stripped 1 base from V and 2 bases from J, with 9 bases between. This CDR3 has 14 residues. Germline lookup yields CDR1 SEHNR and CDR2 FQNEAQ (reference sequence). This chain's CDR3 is CASSLGMAPYEQYF. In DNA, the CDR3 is TGTGCCAGCAGCTTAGGTATGGCCCCCTACGAGCAGTACTTC.